The TCR beta chain described here comes from a study of technical replicates of blood from a few donors. The germline V and J ends were trimmed by 1 base and 1 base, with 10 bases remaining between them. The CDR3 is 15 amino acids. CDR1 is SGHVS and CDR2 is FQNEAQ in the germline V gene. Sequenced by immunoSEQ multiplex PCR; TCRdb stores in-frame clones only, minus some. This table has some 70,000 clones, 95% to 98% appearing once. This receptor was identified in a human donor in good health. The chain employs TRBV7-8 and TRBJ1-1; no clear D gene. Material: T cells isolated from PBMCs. The CDR3 here is CASSLGYQSNTEAFF. Here the CDR3 DNA reads TGTGCCAGCAGCTTAGGATACCAGTCGAACACTGAAGCTTTCTTT.